This T cell receptor (beta chain) is drawn from a study of blood T cell repertoires in COVID-19. At the level of the study: PBMCs, B-cell-depleted T cells, or T cells provided the cDNA or gDNA that made up the material.

This clone has just one count. V trimming: 2 bases; J trimming: 8 bases; junction bases outside the gene matches: 7. CDR1 is KGHSH and CDR2 is LQKENI in the germline V gene. The CDR3 is made up of 14 amino acids. Here immunoSEQ multiplex PCR was the method, and the copy in TCRdb shows in-frame clones only, minus some. The sample has approximately 300,000 clones; around 88% are singletons. The gene calls are TRBV18 and TRBJ1-2; 8 bases map to TRBD1. The clonotype comes from a woman between 50 and 59 years old with acute or convalescent COVID-19. The sample was peripheral blood. In DNA, the CDR3 is TGTGCCAGCTCACCAGATCAGGGGGCTGAAGGCTACACCTTC. This sequence encodes CASSPDQGAEGYTF.